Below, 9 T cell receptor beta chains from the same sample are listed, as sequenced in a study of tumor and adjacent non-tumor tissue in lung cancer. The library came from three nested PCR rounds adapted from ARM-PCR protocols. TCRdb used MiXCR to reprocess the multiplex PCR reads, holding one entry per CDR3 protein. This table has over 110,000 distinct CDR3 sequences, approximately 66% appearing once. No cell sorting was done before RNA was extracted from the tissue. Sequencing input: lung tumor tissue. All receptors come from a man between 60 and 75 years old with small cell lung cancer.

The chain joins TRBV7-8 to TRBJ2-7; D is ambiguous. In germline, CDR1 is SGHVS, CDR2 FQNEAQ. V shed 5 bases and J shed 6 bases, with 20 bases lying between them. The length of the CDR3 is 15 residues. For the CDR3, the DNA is TGTGCCAGCAGCCTCGAAAACGCCAGGCCTTGCGAGCAGTACTTC. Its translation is CASSLENARPCEQYF.

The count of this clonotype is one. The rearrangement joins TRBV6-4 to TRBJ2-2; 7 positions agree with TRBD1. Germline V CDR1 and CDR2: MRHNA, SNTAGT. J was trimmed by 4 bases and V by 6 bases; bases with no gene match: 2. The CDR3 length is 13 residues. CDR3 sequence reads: CASSDRATGELFF. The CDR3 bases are TGTGCCAGCAGCGACAGGGCCACCGGGGAGCTGTTTTTT.

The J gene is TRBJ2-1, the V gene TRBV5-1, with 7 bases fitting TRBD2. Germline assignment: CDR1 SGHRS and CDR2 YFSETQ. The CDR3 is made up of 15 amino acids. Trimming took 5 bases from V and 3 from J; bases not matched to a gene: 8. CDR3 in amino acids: CASSYSGGLYNEQFF. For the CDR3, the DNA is TGCGCCAGCAGTTATTCGGGAGGCCTCTACAATGAGCAGTTCTTC.

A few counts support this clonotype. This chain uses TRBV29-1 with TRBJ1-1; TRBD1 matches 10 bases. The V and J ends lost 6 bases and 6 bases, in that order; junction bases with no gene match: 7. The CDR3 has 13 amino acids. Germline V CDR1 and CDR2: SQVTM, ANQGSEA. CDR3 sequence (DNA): TGCAGCGTCCGACAGGGGGCCTGGTCTGAAGCTTTCTTT. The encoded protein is CSVRQGAWSEAFF. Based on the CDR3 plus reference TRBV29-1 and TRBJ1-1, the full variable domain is SAVISQKPSRDICQRGTSLTIQCQVDSQVTMMFWYRQQPGQSLTLIATANQGSEATYESGFVIDKFPISRPNLTFSTLTVSNMSPEDSSIYLCSVRQGAWSEAFFGQGTRLTVV.

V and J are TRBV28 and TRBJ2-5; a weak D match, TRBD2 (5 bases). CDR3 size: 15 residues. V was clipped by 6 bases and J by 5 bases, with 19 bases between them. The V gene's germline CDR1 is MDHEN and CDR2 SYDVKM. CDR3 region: CASRAEEGFRETQYF. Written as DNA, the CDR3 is TGTGCCAGCAGGGCGGAGGAAGGGTTTCGGGAGACCCAGTACTTC. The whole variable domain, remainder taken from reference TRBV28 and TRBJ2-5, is DVKVTQSSRYLVKRTGEKVFLECVQDMDHENMFWYRQDPGLGLRLIYFSYDVKMKEKGDIPEGYSVSREKKERFSLILESASTNQTSMYLCASRAEEGFRETQYFGPGTRLLVL.

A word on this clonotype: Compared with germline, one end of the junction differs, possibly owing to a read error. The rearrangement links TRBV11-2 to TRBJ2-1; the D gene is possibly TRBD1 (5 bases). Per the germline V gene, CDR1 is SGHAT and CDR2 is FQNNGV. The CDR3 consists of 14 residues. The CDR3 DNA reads TGTGCCAGCAGCTTAGATTCCAGGGTTGATGAGCAGCTCTTC. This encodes CASSLDSRVDEQLF.

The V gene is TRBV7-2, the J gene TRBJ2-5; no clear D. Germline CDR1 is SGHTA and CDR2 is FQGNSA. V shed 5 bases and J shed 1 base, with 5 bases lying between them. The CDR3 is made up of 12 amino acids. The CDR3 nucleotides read TGTGCCAGCAGCGAAGTCCAAGAGACCCAGTACTTC. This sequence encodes CASSEVQETQYF.

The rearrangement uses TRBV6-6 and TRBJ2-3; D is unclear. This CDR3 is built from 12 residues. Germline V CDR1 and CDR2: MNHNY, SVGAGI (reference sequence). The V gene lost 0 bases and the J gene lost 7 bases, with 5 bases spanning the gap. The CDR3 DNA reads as TGTGCCAGCAGTTACTCGGCGAATACGCAGTATTTT. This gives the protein CASSYSANTQYF.

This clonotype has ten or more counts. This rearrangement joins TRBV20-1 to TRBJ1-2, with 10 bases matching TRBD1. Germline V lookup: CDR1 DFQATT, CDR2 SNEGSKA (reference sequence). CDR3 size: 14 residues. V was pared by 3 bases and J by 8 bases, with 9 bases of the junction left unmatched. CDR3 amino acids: CSASLGTGDEGYTF. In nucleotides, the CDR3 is TGCAGTGCTAGTCTCGGGACAGGGGACGAGGGCTACACCTTC.